Given below is one TCR beta chain in context. Its antigen is undetermined. This record belongs to a study of cytomegalovirus exposure and HLA in healthy donors. Study-wide findings and caveats: It was reported that TCR beta sequences correctly inferred the HLA-A and HLA-B alleles for most subjects.

The ends lost 7 bases at V and 5 bases at J; junction bases unmatched: 7. Germline lookup yields CDR1 LNHDA and CDR2 SQIVND (reference sequence). The CDR3 loop spans 13 amino acids. Use of 60 Vbeta and 13 Jbeta primers characterized the PCR. Some clones are missing from TCRdb's copy, which holds only in-frame ones; the method was immunoSEQ multiplex PCR. The table lists about 150,000 clones, over 60% of them singletons. Nominally healthy donors provided the samples, though records likely missed some immune exposures. The clonotype was recovered from a man between 40 and 49 years old in good health and CMV-seropositive. The rearrangement joins TRBV19 to TRBJ2-5; TRBD1 aligns across 7 bases. The sample taken for sequencing was PBMCs. The CDR3 sequence is CASTSTGWETQYF. In DNA, the CDR3 is TGTGCCAGTACCTCGACAGGGTGGGAGACCCAGTACTTC.